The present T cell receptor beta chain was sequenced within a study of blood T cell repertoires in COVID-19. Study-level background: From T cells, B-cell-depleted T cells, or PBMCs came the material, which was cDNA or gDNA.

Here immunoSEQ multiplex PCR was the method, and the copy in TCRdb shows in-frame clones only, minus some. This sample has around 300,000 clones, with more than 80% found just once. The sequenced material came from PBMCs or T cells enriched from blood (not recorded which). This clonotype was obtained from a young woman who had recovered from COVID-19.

CDR3 nucleotides: TGTGCCAGCAGCTTAGCGCTCGCTAGCGGAACTCTGGGTACGCAGTATTTT. It specifies CASSLALASGTLGTQYF. J is TRBJ2-3 and V is TRBV7-6; TRBD2 matches 7 bases. Germline V gene data show CDR1 as SGHVS and CDR2 as FNYEAQ. V was clipped by 0 bases and J by 8 bases; unmatched bases: 14. The CDR3 contains 17 residues. The whole variable domain, filled in from reference TRBV7-6 and TRBJ2-3, reads GAGVSQSPRYKVTKRGQDVALRCDPISGHVSLYWYRQALGQGPEFLTYFNYEAQQDKSGLPNDRFSAERPEGSISTLTIQRTEQRDSAMYRCASSLALASGTLGTQYFGPGTRLTVL.